This T cell receptor (beta chain) was profiled in a study of blood T cell repertoires in COVID-19. For the study at large: Sites in the United States, Italy and Spain provided acute and convalescent COVID-19 samples. Nucleic acid was either cDNA or gDNA, and it came from T cells, B-cell-depleted T cells, or PBMCs.

TCRdb keeps only in-frame clones here, not all; method: immunoSEQ multiplex PCR. The sample comprises around 250,000 clones, roughly 90% of which are singletons, and approximately 6.2% rests with the top ten. CDR3 length equals 13 residues. Trimming took off 4 bases at V and 3 bases at J, with 8 bases between the two ends. From germline, CDR1 is SGHRS and CDR2 YFSETQ. The chain uses TRBV5-1 and TRBJ1-5; D might be TRBD1 (5 bases). The material sequenced was peripheral blood. The receptor was derived from a man aged 55 to 70 with acute or convalescent COVID-19. The CDR3 is CASSQGLNQPQHF. The CDR3 region has the DNA TGCGCCAGCAGCCAGGGACTCAATCAGCCCCAGCATTTT.